Following are 26 T cell receptor beta chains from one sample sequenced in a study of blood T cells in healthy people across ages. Alongside a J-beta primer mix, a sample-barcoded 5' primer served in a second PCR lasting roughly 7 to 11 cycles. Using its own MiXCR run on the 5' RACE reads, TCRdb lists one record per CDR3 protein. The sample contains around 650,000 distinct CDR3 sequences, approximately 40% of which appear only once. Source material: blood. These receptors came from an elderly man in good health.

The V call is TRBV6-2 or TRBV6-3, the J call TRBJ2-4, with 9 positions matching TRBD2. The CDR3 is 14 residues long. Germline-derived CDR1 and CDR2 are MNHEY and SVGEGT. V gave up 7 bases and J gave up 3 bases; unmatched junction bases: 4. For the CDR3, the DNA is TGTGCCAGCAAGCGGGGGGACGTCAAAAACATTCAGTACTTC. As protein: CASKRGDVKNIQYF.

As to this clonotype: The junction does not match germline at one end; this may be a read error. V usage is TRBV7-2 and J usage is TRBJ1-2; 8 bases align to TRBD1. The CDR3 totals 16 residues. Looked up from germline, CDR1 is SGHTA and CDR2 is FQGNSA. The CDR3: CASSFRRTGPNYDYTF. The DNA of the CDR3 is TGTGCCAGCAGCTTCCGAAGGACAGGGCCCAACTATGACTACACCTTC.

In its sample, this clonotype was seen a few times. This chain joins TRBV21-1 and TRBJ1-2; the D call of TRBD1 is as the table states it, not checked on the DNA. TRBV21-1 is classified as a pseudogene. The CDR3 length is 17 residues. The CDR3 DNA follows: TGTGCCAGCAGCAAAGGAGGGACAGGGGGCGGTCACTATGGCTACACCTTC. Its protein product is CASSKGGTGGGHYGYTF.

This chain links TRBV20-1 with TRBJ1-4, with a weak D call TRBD1 (5 bases). The CDR3 is 13 amino acids. The V and J ends lost 5 bases and 8 bases respectively, with 15 bases between them. CDR1 is DFQATT, CDR2 SNEGSKA, per germline (reference sequence). CDR3 bases: TGCAGTGCTGGGGGACTCGGGGCAGAAAAACTGTTTTTT. Protein sequence: CSAGGLGAEKLFF.

This clonotype was observed a single time. V gene TRBV7-2 combines with J gene TRBJ2-1; 8 bases agree with TRBD2. The length of the CDR3 is 13 residues. Germline assignment: CDR1 SGHTA and CDR2 FQGNSA. With V trimmed by 10 bases and J by 11 bases, 13 bases remained unmatched. The CDR3, as DNA: TGTGCCACCAAACCTGCGGGGGGAGGTAAGCAGTTCTTC. Its translation is CATKPAGGGKQFF.

V is TRBV7-2 and J is TRBJ1-2, with 7 bases identical to TRBD1. V trimming: 4 bases; J trimming: 8 bases; junction bases outside the gene matches: 10. The CDR3 is 14 amino acids. CDR1 and CDR2 (germline): SGHTA, FQGNSA. The CDR3 spells CASSYMTGFEGYTF. The DNA for the CDR3 is TGTGCCAGCAGCTATATGACAGGGTTTGAGGGCTACACCTTC.

The V and J genes are TRBV7-2 and TRBJ2-5; 9 bases line up with TRBD1. CDR3 length: 14 residues. V lost 5 bases, J lost 5 bases, and 6 bases stayed unmatched. Germline V gene lookup returns CDR1 SGHTA and CDR2 FQGNSA. CDR3: CASSHNRGLETQYF. Written as DNA, the CDR3 is TGTGCCAGCAGCCACAACAGGGGGCTGGAGACCCAGTACTTC.

The genes are TRBV19 and TRBJ2-1; 8 bases are a match to TRBD1. The CDR3 consists of 16 residues. From germline, CDR1 is LNHDA and CDR2 SQIVND (reference sequence). V lost 5 bases, J lost 3 bases, and 9 bases stayed unmatched. The CDR3 sequence is CASSPRAGGGYNEQFF. DNA for the CDR3: TGTGCCAGTAGTCCAAGGGCAGGGGGCGGCTACAATGAGCAGTTCTTC.

This chain joins TRBV27 and TRBJ1-2, with 9 bases fitting TRBD1. The CDR3 is 16 amino acids. Germline values: CDR1 MNHEY, CDR2 SMNVEV (reference sequence). Unmatched junction bases numbered 13, after V lost 6 bases and J lost 5 bases. The CDR3 here is CASSPVPGQGRYGYTF. The CDR3 nucleotides are TGTGCCAGCAGCCCTGTCCCGGGACAGGGTCGGTATGGCTACACCTTC.

In this sample, this clonotype turned up a few times. The chain recombines TRBV12-3 or TRBV12-4 with TRBJ2-5; D might be TRBD1 (5 bases). The CDR3 has 13 residues. Trimming took off 6 bases at V and 4 bases at J, with 12 bases between the two ends. CDR3 loop: CASSLDSTETQYF. CDR3 sequence (DNA): TGTGCCAGCAGCCTCGACAGTACAGAGACCCAGTACTTC.

The rearrangement links TRBV4-3 to TRBJ2-7; D may correspond to TRBD1 or TRBD2 (5 bases each). V lost 0 bases and J 7 bases, leaving 19 bases between the germline ends. The CDR3 has 16 residues. CDR1 LGHNA and CDR2 YSLEER come from the germline V gene. The CDR3: CASSQDSRQTSGEQYF. For the CDR3, the DNA is TGCGCCAGCAGCCAAGATTCGCGACAGACCTCGGGGGAGCAGTACTTC.

The V gene is TRBV28, the J gene TRBJ2-5; the D call may be TRBD1 or TRBD2 (5 bases each). Judging by the DNA end, TRBJ2-1 fits better; the J call may be wrong. The CDR3 extends over 15 amino acids. The germline gives CDR1 MDHEN, CDR2 SYDVKM. The CDR3 DNA reads TGTGCCAGCAGTTTAGGAAGGGGACGTCAAGAGACCCAGTTCTTC. It yields the protein CASSLGRGRQETQFF.

The rearrangement links TRBV3-1 to TRBJ2-2; 8 positions match TRBD2. Unmatched junction bases numbered 12, after V lost 1 base and J lost 5 bases. The CDR3 runs 18 residues. Germline V gene sequence: CDR1 LGHDT, CDR2 YNNKEL (reference sequence). The chain's CDR3 is CASSQVWGVAGMTGELFF. In DNA form, the CDR3 reads TGTGCCAGCAGCCAAGTTTGGGGGGTAGCGGGGATGACCGGGGAGCTGTTTTTT. Full variable domain (outside the CDR3, taken from reference TRBV3-1 and TRBJ2-2): DTAVSQTPKYLVTQMGNDKSIKCEQNLGHDTMYWYKQDSKKFLKIMFSYNNKELIINETVPNRFSPKSPDKAHLNLHINSLELGDSAVYFCASSQVWGVAGMTGELFFGEGSRLTVL.

A few counts support this clonotype. V gene TRBV28 combines with J gene TRBJ2-7, with D maybe TRBD2 (5 bases). Germline assignment: CDR1 MDHEN and CDR2 SYDVKM. Trimming removed 3 bases at V and 6 bases at J, with 12 bases between. This CDR3 region has 13 residues. The CDR3 nucleotides read TGTGCCAGCAGTTTGATAGCGTGGGGCGAGCAGTACTTC. Its translation: CASSLIAWGEQYF.

The genes are TRBV20-1 and TRBJ2-3, with D perhaps matching TRBD2 (5 bases). The ends were cut back, 2 bases at V and 1 base at J, with 10 bases in the middle. This CDR3 contains 14 residues. Germline V gene data show CDR1 as DFQATT and CDR2 as SNEGSKA (reference sequence). CDR3 DNA sequence: TGCAGTGCTAGACCCATGAGGGGCACAGATACGCAGTATTTT. Its translation is CSARPMRGTDTQYF.

This clonotype was counted only a few times. The chain links TRBV5-1 to TRBJ2-2; D is uncertain. CDR1 and CDR2 (germline): SGHRS, YFSETQ. Trimming left V 4 bases short and J 6 bases short, with 10 bases between. The CDR3 sequence is 13 residues long. CDR3 sequence reads: CASSPRFAGELFF. The CDR3 DNA reads TGCGCCAGCAGCCCCAGGTTCGCCGGGGAGCTGTTTTTT.

The chain combines TRBV15 with TRBJ2-4; D is unresolved. Between the trimmed V and J ends, which lost 0 bases and 2 bases, there was a span of 8 bases. The CDR3 has 15 residues. CDR1 and CDR2 (germline): LNHNV, YYDKDF (reference sequence). CDR3 bases: TGTGCCACCAGCAGAGATGTGGGAACCAAAAACATTCAGTACTTC. It is translated as CATSRDVGTKNIQYF.

The chain recombines TRBV6-5 with TRBJ2-7; D is possibly TRBD2 (6 bases). The J call is in doubt because the DNA end fits TRBJ2-1 better. The CDR3 has 15 residues. Germline CDR1 is MNHEY and CDR2 is SVGAGI. The CDR3 reads CASSYDGGSHNEQFF. In DNA, the CDR3 is TGTGCCAGCAGTTACGACGGGGGATCGCACAATGAGCAGTTCTTC.

The gene calls are TRBV2 and TRBJ1-2; 8 nucleotides line up with TRBD1. The ends lost 3 bases at V and 4 bases at J; junction bases unmatched: 4. The CDR3 has 14 residues. Germline lookup yields CDR1 SNHLY and CDR2 FYNNEI. The CDR3 sequence: CASSDGDRLYGYTF. In DNA form, the CDR3 reads TGTGCCAGCAGTGATGGGGACAGGCTCTATGGCTACACCTTC.

The V call is TRBV7-9, the J call TRBJ1-1; 9 nucleotides agree with TRBD1. Trimming at V came to 5 bases and at J to 5 bases, leaving 9 bases not matched to a gene. The germline gives CDR1 SEHNR, CDR2 FQNEAQ (reference sequence). This CDR3 contains 15 residues. The CDR3 DNA reads TGTGCCAGCAGCGGGGTTGGGACAGGGAAAACTGAAGCTTTCTTT. Translation gives CASSGVGTGKTEAFF.

This clonotype was seen a handful of times. The V gene is TRBV12-3 or TRBV12-4, the J gene TRBJ2-7, with 8 positions matching TRBD1. Trimming cost V 7 bases and J 2 bases; bases outside gene matches: 7. The CDR3 sequence is 14 residues long. CDR3 bases: TGTGCCAGCAAGGGCTGGGACAGGCCCTACGAGCAGTACTTC. Amino acid sequence: CASKGWDRPYEQYF.

There are many counts of this clonotype. This chain joins TRBV12-3 or TRBV12-4 and TRBJ2-5; D gene ambiguous. Trimming removed 5 bases at V and 3 bases at J, with 10 bases between. The CDR3 extends over 13 amino acids. The CDR3 DNA sequence: TGTGCCAGCAGTGCTGGCAGAAAAGAGACCCAGTACTTC. Residues: CASSAGRKETQYF.

The V call is TRBV12-3 or TRBV12-4, the J call TRBJ2-1, with 9 bases lining up with TRBD2. The J call may not be correct, given that the DNA end is closer to TRBJ2-7. The CDR3 runs to 20 residues. The CDR3 sequence: CASSLRLGLAGAGPYNEQYF. Here the CDR3 DNA reads TGTGCCAGCAGTTTACGTTTGGGACTAGCTGGGGCAGGACCTTACAATGAGCAGTACTTC.

This clonotype was detected a few times. This rearrangement joins TRBV15 to TRBJ2-3; 9 nucleotides align to TRBD1. V lost 5 bases, J lost 4 bases, and 7 bases stayed unmatched. The CDR3 spans 15 residues. Germline values: CDR1 LNHNV, CDR2 YYDKDF (reference sequence). The DNA of the CDR3 is TGTGCCACCAGCCGCGGACAGGGGTGGCCAGATACGCAGTATTTT. It yields the protein CATSRGQGWPDTQYF. The variable domain in full, with the rest retrieved from reference TRBV15 and TRBJ2-3, is DAMVIQNPRYQVTQFGKPVTLSCSQTLNHNVMYWYQQKSSQAPKLLFHYYDKDFNNEADTPDNFQSRRPNTSFCFLDIRSPGLGDTAMYLCATSRGQGWPDTQYFGPGTRLTVL.

This clonotype has more than one count but fewer than ten. The V and J genes are TRBV5-1 and TRBJ2-7, with D perhaps matching TRBD2 (6 bases). The J call may be in error: the DNA end matches TRBJ2-5 better. The CDR3 is 13 amino acids. CDR1 is SGHRS and CDR2 is YFSETQ in the germline V gene. The CDR3 loop is CASSVLAQETQYF. DNA for the CDR3: TGCGCCAGCAGCGTACTAGCCCAAGAGACCCAGTACTTC.

On this clonotype: An end of the junction differs from the germline gene, which may be a read error. The V gene is TRBV5-1, the J gene TRBJ1-2; D not certain. The CDR3 is 15 amino acids. CDR1 SGHRS and CDR2 YFSETQ come from the germline V gene. CDR3 residues: CDSSLTGETSEGYTF. In nucleotides, the CDR3 is TGCGACAGCAGCTTGACTGGAGAGACATCTGAGGGCTACACCTTC.